This T cell receptor (beta chain) was recovered during a study of CD8 T cells in ankylosing spondylitis. Study observations and caveats: Researchers report that disease-linked clones proved CD8+ and relatively rare in peripheral blood. Typical of ankylosing spondylitis blood, it appeared, was a TCR beta motif of eight highly homologous variants.

In making TCR beta libraries, quantitative 5'-RACE with molecular barcodes was used. TCRdb re-derived calls from the 5' RACE reads in MiXCR, one entry per CDR3 protein. The sample holds more than 250,000 distinct CDR3 sequences; 11% are singletons and the top ten take roughly 9.5%. In its sample, this clonotype was seen many times. Its antigen remains unidentified. This CDR3 comprises 15 residues. V dropped 4 bases and J dropped 4 bases, with 16 bases sitting between them. The V gene's germline CDR1 is SEHNR and CDR2 FQNEAQ (reference sequence). This clonotype was sampled from a female donor with ankylosing spondylitis or in good health (not recorded which). The sample consisted of blood, either unsorted or a sorted T cell fraction (not recorded which). The chain employs TRBV7-9 and TRBJ2-5, with D maybe TRBD2 (6 bases). This chain's CDR3 is CASSSPTSSRETQYF. The CDR3 nucleotides are TGTGCCAGCAGCTCTCCGACTAGTTCGAGAGAGACCCAGTACTTC.